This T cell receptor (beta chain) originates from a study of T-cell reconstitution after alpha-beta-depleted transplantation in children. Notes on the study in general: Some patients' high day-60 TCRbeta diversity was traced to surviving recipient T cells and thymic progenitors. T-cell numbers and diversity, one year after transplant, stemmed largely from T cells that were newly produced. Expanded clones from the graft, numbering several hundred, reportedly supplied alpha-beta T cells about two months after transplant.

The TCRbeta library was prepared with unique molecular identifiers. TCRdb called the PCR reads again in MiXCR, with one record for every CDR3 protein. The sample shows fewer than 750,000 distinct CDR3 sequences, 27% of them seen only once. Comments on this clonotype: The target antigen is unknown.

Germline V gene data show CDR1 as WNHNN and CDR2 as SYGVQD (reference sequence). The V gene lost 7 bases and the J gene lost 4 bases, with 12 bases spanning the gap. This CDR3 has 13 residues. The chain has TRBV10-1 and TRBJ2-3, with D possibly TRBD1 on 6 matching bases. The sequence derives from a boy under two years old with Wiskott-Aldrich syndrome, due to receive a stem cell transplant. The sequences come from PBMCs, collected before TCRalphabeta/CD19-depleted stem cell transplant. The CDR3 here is CASNQAGADTQYF. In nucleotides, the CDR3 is TGCGCCAGCAATCAGGCAGGGGCAGATACGCAGTATTTT.